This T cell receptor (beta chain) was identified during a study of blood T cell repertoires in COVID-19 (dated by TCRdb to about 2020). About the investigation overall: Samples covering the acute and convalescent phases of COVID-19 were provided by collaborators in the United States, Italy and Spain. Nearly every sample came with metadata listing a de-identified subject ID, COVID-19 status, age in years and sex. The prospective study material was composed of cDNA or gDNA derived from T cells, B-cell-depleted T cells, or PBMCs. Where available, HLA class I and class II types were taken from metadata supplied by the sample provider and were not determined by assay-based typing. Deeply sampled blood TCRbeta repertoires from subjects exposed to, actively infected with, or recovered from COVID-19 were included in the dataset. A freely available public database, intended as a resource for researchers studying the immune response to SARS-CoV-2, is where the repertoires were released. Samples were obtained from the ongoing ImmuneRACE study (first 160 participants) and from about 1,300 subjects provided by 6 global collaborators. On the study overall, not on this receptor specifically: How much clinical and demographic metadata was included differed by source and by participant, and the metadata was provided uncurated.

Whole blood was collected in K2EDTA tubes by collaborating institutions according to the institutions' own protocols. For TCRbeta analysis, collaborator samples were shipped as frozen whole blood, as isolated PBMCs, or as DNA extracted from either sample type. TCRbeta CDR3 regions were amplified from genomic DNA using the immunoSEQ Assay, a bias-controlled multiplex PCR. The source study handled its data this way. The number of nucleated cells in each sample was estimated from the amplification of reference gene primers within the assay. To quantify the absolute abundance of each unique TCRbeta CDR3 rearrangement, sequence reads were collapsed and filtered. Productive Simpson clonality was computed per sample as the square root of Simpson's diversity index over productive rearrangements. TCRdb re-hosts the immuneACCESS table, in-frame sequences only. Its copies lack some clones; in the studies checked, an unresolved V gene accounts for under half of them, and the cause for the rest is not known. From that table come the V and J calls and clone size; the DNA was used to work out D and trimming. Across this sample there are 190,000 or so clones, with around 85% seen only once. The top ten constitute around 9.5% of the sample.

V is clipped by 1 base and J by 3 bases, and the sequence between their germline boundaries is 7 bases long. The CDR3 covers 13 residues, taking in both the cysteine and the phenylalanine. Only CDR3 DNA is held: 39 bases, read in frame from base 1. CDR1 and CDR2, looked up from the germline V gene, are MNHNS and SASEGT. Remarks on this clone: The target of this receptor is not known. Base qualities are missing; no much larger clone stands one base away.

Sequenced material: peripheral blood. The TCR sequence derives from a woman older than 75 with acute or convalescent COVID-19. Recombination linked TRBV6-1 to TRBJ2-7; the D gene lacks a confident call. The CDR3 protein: CASSEVENYEQYF. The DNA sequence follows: TGTGCCAGCAGTGAAGTGGAGAACTACGAGCAGTACTTC.